This T cell receptor (beta chain) derives from a study of blood T cells in healthy people across ages. With a J-beta primer mix and a sample-barcoded 5' primer, a second PCR ran 7 to 11 cycles. In TCRdb, the 5' RACE reads were re-called with MiXCR into one record per CDR3 protein. The sample shows hundreds of thousands of distinct CDR3 sequences, approximately 50% of them seen only once. The CDR3 has 15 residues. V trimming: 4 bases; J trimming: 5 bases; junction bases outside the gene matches: 7. Germline CDR1 DFQATT, CDR2 SNEGSKA (reference sequence). Sequenced: blood. This chain uses TRBV20-1 with TRBJ2-1; 11 positions match TRBD2. The TCR was taken from a man in his sixties in good health. CDR3 region: CSAKPGLAVDNEQFF. CDR3 nucleotide sequence: TGCAGTGCTAAACCGGGACTAGCGGTCGACAATGAGCAGTTCTTC.